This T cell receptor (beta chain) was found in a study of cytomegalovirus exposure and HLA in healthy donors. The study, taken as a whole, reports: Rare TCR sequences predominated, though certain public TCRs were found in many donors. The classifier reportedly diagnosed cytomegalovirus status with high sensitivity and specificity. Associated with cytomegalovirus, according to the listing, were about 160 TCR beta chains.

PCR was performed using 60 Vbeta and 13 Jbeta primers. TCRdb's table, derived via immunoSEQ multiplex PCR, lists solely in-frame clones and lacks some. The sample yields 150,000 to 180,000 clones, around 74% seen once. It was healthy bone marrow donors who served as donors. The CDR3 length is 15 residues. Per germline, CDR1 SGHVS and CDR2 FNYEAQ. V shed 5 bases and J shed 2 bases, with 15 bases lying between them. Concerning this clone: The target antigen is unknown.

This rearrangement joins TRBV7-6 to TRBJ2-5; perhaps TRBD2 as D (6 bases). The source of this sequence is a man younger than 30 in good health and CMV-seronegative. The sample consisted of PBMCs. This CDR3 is CASSRLPGLQETQYF. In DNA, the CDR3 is TGTGCCAGCAGCCGCCTTCCGGGACTTCAAGAGACCCAGTACTTC.